The 12 T cell receptor beta chains reported below all come from one sample, sequenced in a study of cytomegalovirus exposure and HLA in healthy donors. 13 Jbeta primers and 60 Vbeta primers were used for the PCR. Profiling relied on immunoSEQ multiplex PCR, and the TCRdb table lists in-frame clones only, not all of them. The table lists about 140,000 clones, roughly 80% of them singletons. What was sequenced was PBMCs. The receptors stem from a woman in her 50s in good health and CMV-seropositive.

In regard to this clone: At one boundary the junction diverges from the germline segment, which might be a read error. The chain joins TRBV6-1 to TRBJ1-5, with TRBD1 matching over 9 bases. The CDR3 runs to 20 residues. Germline lookup yields CDR1 MNHNS and CDR2 SASEGT. The CDR3 loop reads CASGERPRGQGRSGNQPQHF. The CDR3 nucleotides read TGTGCCAGCGGTGAAAGACCACGGGGACAGGGAAGGTCCGGCAATCAGCCCCAGCATTTT.

This clone has only a few counts. This chain links TRBV19 with TRBJ2-7, with 11 bases that match TRBD1. V lost 6 bases and J lost 3; bases outside the gene matches: 10. The CDR3 has 16 residues. Germline V lookup: CDR1 LNHDA, CDR2 SQIVND (reference sequence). The CDR3 protein is CASRGKWGQGDYEQYF. The CDR3 region has the DNA TGTGCCAGTAGGGGGAAATGGGGACAGGGGGACTACGAGCAGTACTTC.

This chain uses TRBV7-8 with TRBJ2-1, with 11 positions matching TRBD2. Germline CDR1 is SGHVS and CDR2 is FQNEAQ. V trimming: 5 bases; J trimming: 3 bases; junction bases outside the gene matches: 3. This CDR3 spans 15 amino acids. The CDR3 coding sequence is TGTGCCAGCAGCCTCACTAGCGGGGGCTACAATGAGCAGTTCTTC. The encoded protein is CASSLTSGGYNEQFF. Together with reference TRBV7-8 and TRBJ2-1, the CDR3 gives the full variable domain: GAGVSQSPRYKVAKRGQDVALRCDPISGHVSLFWYQQALGQGPEFLTYFQNEAQLDKSGLPSDRFFAERPEGSVSTLKIQRTQQEDSAVYLCASSLTSGGYNEQFFGPGTRLTVL.

This chain connects TRBV19 to TRBJ1-1; 8 bases are shared with TRBD1. The V gene's germline CDR1 is LNHDA and CDR2 SQIVND (reference sequence). The CDR3 length is 17 residues. Trimming at V came to 1 base and at J to 1 base, leaving 8 bases not matched to a gene. This CDR3 reads CASSIVGQGRENTEAFF. DNA for the CDR3: TGTGCCAGTAGTATAGTCGGACAGGGCAGAGAGAACACTGAAGCTTTCTTT.

This chain connects TRBV29-1 to TRBJ2-5; 8 bases map to TRBD2. V was clipped by 6 bases and J by 5 bases; unmatched bases: 14. Germline CDR1 reads SQVTM; CDR2 reads ANQGSEA. The CDR3 sequence is 15 residues long. CDR3 DNA: TGCAGCGTCACCTACACAGCGGGGGCTGGGGAGACCCAGTACTTC. This sequence encodes CSVTYTAGAGETQYF.

This clone is termed medium-sized. The V gene is TRBV4-1, the J gene TRBJ1-1; no clear D. Germline lookup yields CDR1 MGHRA and CDR2 YSYEKL. The CDR3 contains 14 residues. Trimming took off 1 base at V and 0 bases at J, with 6 bases between the two ends. The CDR3 coding sequence is TGCGCCAGCAGCCAAGGACACGTGAACACTGAAGCTTTCTTT. Translating it yields CASSQGHVNTEAFF.

The CDR3: CASSPSPGSSYEQYF. CDR3 coding DNA: TGTGCCAGCTCCCCCTCCCCCGGGAGCTCCTACGAGCAGTACTTC. The V call is TRBV7-9, the J call TRBJ2-7; D possibly corresponds to TRBD2 (6 bases). V was pared by 8 bases and J by 0 bases, with 17 bases between. Germline assignment: CDR1 SEHNR and CDR2 FQNEAQ (reference sequence). The CDR3 runs 15 residues.

This chain joins TRBV5-1 and TRBJ2-2; possible D gene TRBD1, 6 bases. This CDR3 has 14 residues. Trimming shortened V by 0 bases and J by 6 bases, and 9 bases separated the two germline ends. Germline CDR1 SGHRS, CDR2 YFSETQ. CDR3 nucleotide sequence: TGCGCCAGCAGCTTGGATGGGGGCCCCGGGGAGCTGTTTTTT. This encodes CASSLDGGPGELFF. The full variable domain, rest sourced from reference TRBV5-1 and TRBJ2-2, is KAGVTQTPRYLIKTRGQQVTLSCSPISGHRSVSWYQQTPGQGLQFLFEYFSETQRNKGNFPGRFSGRQFSNSRSEMNVSTLELGDSALYLCASSLDGGPGELFFGEGSRLTVL.

This sequence joins TRBV7-2 and TRBJ2-3; D perhaps matches TRBD2 (6 bases). CDR3 length equals 17 residues. Trimming took off 2 bases at V and 3 bases at J, with 18 bases between the two ends. Germline V gives CDR1 SGHTA, CDR2 FQGNSA. In DNA, the CDR3 is TGTGCCAGCAGCTTAATAGTGGGACGGGGGAGGACAGATACGCAGTATTTT. Protein product: CASSLIVGRGRTDTQYF.

The chain carries TRBV30 and TRBJ2-1; TRBD1 aligns across 9 bases. Germline V gene data show CDR1 as GTSNPN and CDR2 as SVGIG (reference sequence). The CDR3 runs to 14 residues. V lost 3 bases, J lost 6 bases, and 6 bases stayed unmatched. The CDR3 DNA is TGTGCCTGGAGCAGGGGGACAGGGCCCAATGAGCAGTTCTTC. Protein product: CAWSRGTGPNEQFF.

V is TRBV7-2 and J is TRBJ2-1; D call uncertain. In germline, CDR1 is SGHTA, CDR2 FQGNSA. The CDR3 consists of 16 residues. Deletions cut 1 base from V and 0 bases from J, with 10 bases between. The CDR3, as DNA: TGTGCCAGCAGCTTAGTACCCGGTAGCTCCTACAATGAGCAGTTCTTC. Encoded protein: CASSLVPGSSYNEQFF. The complete variable domain, with remaining parts taken from reference TRBV7-2 and TRBJ2-1, reads GAGVSQSPSNKVTEKGKDVELRCDPISGHTALYWYRQSLGQGLEFLIYFQGNSAPDKSGLPSDRFSAERTGGSVSTLTIQRTQQEDSAVYLCASSLVPGSSYNEQFFGPGTRLTVL.

The V and J genes are TRBV27 and TRBJ1-1, with 8 bases fitting TRBD1. CDR3 length equals 15 residues. V dropped 3 bases and J dropped 2; count of bases not matched to a gene: 5. Per the germline V gene, CDR1 is MNHEY and CDR2 is SMNVEV (reference sequence). CDR3 loop: CASSFVGQGNTEAFF. DNA for the CDR3: TGTGCCAGCAGTTTCGTCGGACAGGGAAACACTGAAGCTTTCTTT.